One sample yielded the 32 T cell receptor beta chains listed below, sequenced in a study of PD-1 blockade in mismatch repair-deficient tumors. TCRdb's table, derived via immunoSEQ multiplex PCR, lists solely in-frame clones and lacks some. The sample includes some 120,000 clones, about nine tenths seen only once; the top ten take about 11%. The starting material was peripheral blood, obtained 72 weeks after starting pembrolizumab. The receptor source for this set is an adult with mismatch repair-deficient cancer.

This clone showed up just a few times. The chain couples TRBV18 to TRBJ1-5; TRBD1 agrees at 8 bases. This CDR3 is 14 amino acids long. Unmatched junction bases numbered 4, after V lost 5 bases and J lost 4 bases. Germline lookup yields CDR1 KGHSH and CDR2 LQKENI. The CDR3 coding sequence is TGTGCCAGCTCATCAGGGGGCGAGAATCAGCCCCAGCATTTT. Translating gives CASSSGGENQPQHF.

This chain links TRBV19 with TRBJ2-2; 9 bases are shared with TRBD1. This CDR3 has 16 amino acids. The V gene's germline CDR1 is LNHDA and CDR2 SQIVND (reference sequence). Trimming took 8 bases from V and 7 from J; bases not matched to a gene: 14. CDR3 loop: CASRPRDRVYSGELFF. In DNA, the CDR3 is TGTGCCAGTCGTCCCCGGGACAGGGTCTATAGCGGGGAGCTGTTTTTT.

The chain uses TRBV5-6 and TRBJ2-7, with 7 bases lining up with TRBD1. The germline V gene has CDR1 SGHDT and CDR2 YYEEEE. CDR3 length equals 16 residues. Unmatched junction bases numbered 14, after V lost 4 bases and J lost 4 bases. CDR3 nucleotides: TGTGCCAGCAGCAAAAACAGGGGAACCTACCTTTACGAGCAGTACTTC. It specifies CASSKNRGTYLYEQYF.

Comments on this clone: Germline is not matched at one junction end, which may reflect a read error. The chain recombines TRBV30 with TRBJ2-4; either TRBD1 or TRBD2 may supply D (6 bases each). Germline values: CDR1 GTSNPN, CDR2 SVGIG (reference sequence). The CDR3 runs to 13 residues. This CDR3 is CAWSPPSGGIPYF. The CDR3 DNA reads TGTGCCTGGAGTCCGCCCTCCGGGGGCATTCCGTACTTC.

V usage is TRBV4-3 and J usage is TRBJ2-1; either TRBD1 or TRBD2 may supply D (5 bases each). V was pared by 1 base and J by 8 bases, with 15 bases between. The CDR3 length is 15 residues. Germline V gene data show CDR1 as LGHNA and CDR2 as YSLEER. CDR3 sequence reads: CASSQGWDPRHEQFF. The CDR3 DNA follows: TGCGCCAGCAGCCAAGGGTGGGACCCCCGTCATGAGCAGTTCTTC.

On this clone itself: The sample contains more than one DNA sequence encoding this CDR3. V is TRBV6-5 and J is TRBJ2-7; 8 bases line up with TRBD1. Trimming at V came to 2 bases and at J to 3 bases, leaving 3 bases not matched to a gene. The CDR3 extends over 14 amino acids. CDR1 and CDR2 from the germline V gene are MNHEY and SVGAGI. The CDR3 sequence is CASSYGTGHYEQYF. The CDR3 DNA reads TGTGCCAGCAGTTACGGGACAGGCCACTACGAGCAGTACTTC.

The rearrangement joins TRBV13 to TRBJ2-1; 11 nucleotides agree with TRBD1. This CDR3 is 15 amino acids long. Germline CDR1 PRHDT, CDR2 FYEKMQ (reference sequence). With V trimmed by 2 bases and J by 8 bases, 5 bases remained unmatched. DNA of the CDR3: TGTGCCAGCAGCTTAAGGGACAGGGGGTTGGATGAGCAGTTCTTC. It translates to CASSLRDRGLDEQFF.

The chain uses TRBV7-2 and TRBJ2-7, with 12 bases that match TRBD1. CDR3 length: 16 residues. The trim removed 4 bases at V and 5 bases at J, leaving 9 bases unmatched. Germline V gene lookup returns CDR1 SGHTA and CDR2 FQGNSA. The CDR3 reads CASSSGTGGPANEQYF. CDR3 bases: TGTGCCAGCAGCTCCGGGACAGGGGGCCCCGCCAACGAGCAGTACTTC.

The V call is TRBV5-1, the J call TRBJ1-1; D unresolved. Between the trimmed V and J ends, which lost 3 bases and 3 bases, there was a span of 6 bases. Germline CDR1 reads SGHRS; CDR2 reads YFSETQ. The CDR3 spans 12 residues. CDR3 region: CASSSSYTEAFF. DNA of the CDR3: TGCGCCAGCAGCTCCTCCTACACTGAAGCTTTCTTT.

J is TRBJ2-7 and V is TRBV4-3, with 7 bases fitting TRBD1. Losses at the gene ends were 4 bases for V and 3 bases for J; bases not matched to a gene: 6. CDR3 size: 14 residues. Germline lookup yields CDR1 LGHNA and CDR2 YSLEER. CDR3 nucleotides: TGCGCCAGCAGCCCGCGACAGGGAAGCTACGAGCAGTACTTC. Encoded protein: CASSPRQGSYEQYF.

Note on this clone: Other DNA variants within this sample encode the same CDR3. The chain combines TRBV6-5 with TRBJ2-7; TRBD1 matches 8 bases. Unmatched junction bases numbered 2, after V lost 0 bases and J lost 1 base. This CDR3 comprises 15 residues. CDR1 MNHEY and CDR2 SVGAGI come from the germline V gene. The CDR3 region is CASSYSGTGSYEQYF. The CDR3 DNA reads as TGTGCCAGCAGTTACTCGGGGACAGGATCCTACGAGCAGTACTTC.

V is TRBV6-5 and J is TRBJ2-1; 7 bases fit TRBD2. The V and J ends lost 2 bases and 1 base, in that order; junction bases with no gene match: 5. CDR1 MNHEY and CDR2 SVGAGI come from the germline V gene. The CDR3 is made up of 16 amino acids. CDR3 coding DNA: TGTGCCAGCAGTTACGGACGGGAGGTATCCTACAATGAGCAGTTCTTC. It translates to CASSYGREVSYNEQFF.

This clone was observed a handful of times. The CDR3: CASSLGTSGSYNEQFF. In DNA form, the CDR3 reads TGTGCCAGCAGCTTAGGGACTAGCGGATCATACAATGAGCAGTTCTTC. V is TRBV7-6 and J is TRBJ2-1; 10 bases line up with TRBD2. CDR1 is SGHVS, CDR2 FNYEAQ, per germline. V lost 1 base and J lost 4; bases outside the gene matches: 4. The CDR3 sequence is 16 residues long. The full variable domain, with the rest looked up from reference TRBV7-6 and TRBJ2-1, is GAGVSQSPRYKVTKRGQDVALRCDPISGHVSLYWYRQALGQGPEFLTYFNYEAQQDKSGLPNDRFSAERPEGSISTLTIQRTEQRDSAMYRCASSLGTSGSYNEQFFGPGTRLTVL.

This chain connects TRBV10-2 to TRBJ2-1, with D possibly being TRBD2 (5 bases). V was cut by 6 bases and J by 8 bases, with 17 bases left in between. The germline CDR1 and CDR2 sequences are WSHSY and SAAADI. The CDR3 has 14 amino acids. The CDR3 is CASSVTGLAHEQFF. CDR3 in DNA: TGCGCCAGCAGCGTGACCGGACTGGCCCATGAGCAGTTCTTC.

V is TRBV28 and J is TRBJ2-7; 8 nucleotides align to TRBD1. With V trimmed by 6 bases and J by 5 bases, 9 bases remained unmatched. This CDR3 has 14 residues. The germline V gene encodes CDR1 MDHEN and CDR2 SYDVKM. CDR3 coding DNA: TGTGCCAGCAGCATACAGGGGGAAAGCCACGAGCAGTACTTC. It codes for CASSIQGESHEQYF.

V usage is TRBV19 and J usage is TRBJ1-1; D gene unclear. Trimming stripped 2 bases from V and 1 base from J, with 11 bases between. This CDR3 region has 15 residues. The germline V gene has CDR1 LNHDA and CDR2 SQIVND (reference sequence). The CDR3 sequence: CASSIIDTGNTEAFF. The DNA for the CDR3 is TGTGCCAGTAGTATAATCGATACTGGGAACACTGAAGCTTTCTTT.

The CDR3 spells CASRGGTGSYNEQFF. CDR3 DNA: TGTGCCAGCAGGGGCGGGACAGGCTCCTACAATGAGCAGTTCTTC. The genes are TRBV6-1 and TRBJ2-1, with 8 bases fitting TRBD1. From germline, CDR1 is MNHNS and CDR2 SASEGT. Trimming cost V 6 bases and J 0 bases; bases outside gene matches: 4. The CDR3 runs 15 residues.

This rearrangement joins TRBV27 to TRBJ2-7; 7 bases agree with TRBD2. This CDR3 is built from 13 residues. CDR1 is MNHEY and CDR2 is SMNVEV in the germline V gene (reference sequence). V dropped 6 bases and J dropped 4; count of bases not matched to a gene: 6. This CDR3 is CASSRLAQYEQYF. The CDR3 nucleotides read TGTGCCAGCAGCCGACTAGCCCAGTACGAGCAGTACTTC.

This clone appeared once. The rearrangement joins TRBV4-1 to TRBJ2-7; D unresolved. Germline V gene sequence: CDR1 MGHRA, CDR2 YSYEKL. There are 15 residues in the CDR3. V lost 0 bases and J 4 bases, leaving 13 bases between the germline ends. The CDR3 sequence: CASSQEMAGWYEQYF. The CDR3 nucleotides are TGCGCCAGCAGCCAAGAAATGGCCGGATGGTACGAGCAGTACTTC.

Only a few counts were recorded for this clone. J is TRBJ2-7 and V is TRBV7-7, with D hard to call. In germline, CDR1 is SSHAT, CDR2 FNYEAQ (reference sequence). The CDR3 has 12 amino acids. The CDR3: CASPPRVGEQYF. CDR3 coding DNA: TGTGCTAGCCCTCCTAGGGTAGGCGAGCAGTACTTC.

J is TRBJ2-2 and V is TRBV5-6; possibly TRBD1 for D (5 bases). This CDR3 has 13 residues. The V end was cut by 0 bases, the J end by 7 bases, with 7 bases between. Germline-derived CDR1 and CDR2 are SGHDT and YYEEEE. Here the CDR3 reads CASSLGGHGELFF. CDR3 DNA: TGTGCCAGCAGCTTGGGGGGCCACGGGGAGCTGTTTTTT.

V gene TRBV20-1 combines with J gene TRBJ2-1; D call uncertain. The CDR3 runs 11 residues. The germline V gene encodes CDR1 DFQATT and CDR2 SNEGSKA (reference sequence). Trimming shortened V by 2 bases and J by 7 bases, and 6 bases separated the two germline ends. CDR3 sequence: CSARIENEQFF. The CDR3 DNA follows: TGCAGTGCTAGAATCGAGAATGAGCAGTTCTTC.

V gene TRBV12-5 combines with J gene TRBJ2-1; 8 nucleotides line up with TRBD1. V was pared by 6 bases and J by 2 bases, with 18 bases of the junction left unmatched. Germline V CDR1 and CDR2: LGHNT, FRNRAP. The CDR3 sequence is 19 residues long. The CDR3 loop reads CASGNAGGRGLKAYNEQFF. CDR3 DNA: TGTGCTAGTGGCAACGCAGGGGGCAGGGGGCTAAAAGCCTACAATGAGCAGTTCTTC. Variable domain in full (rest from reference TRBV12-5 and TRBJ2-1): DARVTQTPRHKVTEMGQEVTMRCQPILGHNTVFWYRQTMMQGLELLAYFRNRAPLDDSGMPKDRFSAEMPDATLATLKIQPSEPRDSAVYFCASGNAGGRGLKAYNEQFFGPGTRLTVL.

The chain joins TRBV15 to TRBJ2-7, with D possibly matching TRBD1 (6 bases). This CDR3 has 14 residues. V dropped 3 bases and J dropped 4 bases, with 13 bases sitting between them. Germline V CDR1 and CDR2: LNHNV, YYDKDF (reference sequence). In DNA form, the CDR3 reads TGTGCCACCAGCAGTGAGGGGGAGTCGTACGAGCAGTACTTC. Translating it yields CATSSEGESYEQYF.

This sequence joins TRBV19 and TRBJ2-2; D might be TRBD2 (6 bases). CDR3 length equals 12 residues. Germline loops: CDR1 LNHDA, CDR2 SQIVND (reference sequence). V was cut by 11 bases and J by 1 base, with 8 bases left in between. In nucleotides, the CDR3 is TGTGCCTCGCGGGGGAACACCGGGGAGCTGTTTTTT. Translating it yields CASRGNTGELFF. The full variable domain, in which reference TRBV19 and TRBJ2-2 provide the parts outside the CDR3, is DGGITQSPKYLFRKEGQNVTLSCEQNLNHDAMYWYRQDPGQGLRLIYYSQIVNDFQKGDIAEGYSVSREKKESFPLTVTSAQKNPTAFYLCASRGNTGELFFGEGSRLTVL.

The chain has TRBV30 and TRBJ2-2; 10 bases align to TRBD2. CDR3 size: 13 residues. The V gene's germline CDR1 is GTSNPN and CDR2 SVGIG (reference sequence). V gave up 6 bases and J gave up 7 bases; unmatched junction bases: 5. The CDR3 DNA sequence: TGTGCCTGTGACATAGCGGGAGGCGGGGAGCTGTTTTTT. Its translation is CACDIAGGGELFF.

Comments on this clone: Other DNA sequences within the sample encode an identical CDR3. The rearrangement uses TRBV7-9 and TRBJ2-2; D not certain. CDR3 size: 12 residues. V shed 1 base and J shed 7 bases, with 4 bases lying between them. Germline CDR1 is SEHNR and CDR2 is FQNEAQ (reference sequence). This chain's CDR3 is CASSLVGGELFF. DNA for the CDR3: TGTGCCAGCAGCTTAGTAGGCGGGGAGCTGTTTTTT.

The chain has TRBV4-1 and TRBJ2-7; D gene uncertain. Trimming removed 4 bases from V and 0 bases from J, with 13 bases in between. The CDR3 consists of 15 residues. CDR1 MGHRA and CDR2 YSYEKL come from the germline V gene. CDR3 DNA: TGCGCCAGCAGCCGGAACAGCGATAGCTCCTACGAGCAGTACTTC. This encodes CASSRNSDSSYEQYF.

The chain employs TRBV5-6 and TRBJ1-1; 7 bases are a match to TRBD1. Germline V gene sequence: CDR1 SGHDT, CDR2 YYEEEE. This CDR3 region has 14 residues. Trimming at V came to 2 bases and at J to 4 bases, leaving 5 bases not matched to a gene. The CDR3 loop is CASSLRQGGTEAFF. DNA for the CDR3: TGTGCCAGCAGCTTAAGACAGGGAGGCACTGAAGCTTTCTTT.

The chain recombines TRBV19 with TRBJ2-2; D possibly corresponds to TRBD1 (5 bases). Between the trimmed V and J ends, which lost 1 base and 5 bases, there was a span of 14 bases. Germline V gene data show CDR1 as LNHDA and CDR2 as SQIVND (reference sequence). The CDR3 length is 16 residues. The CDR3 DNA follows: TGTGCCAGTAGTATAGGCCCAGGGCCTGGGACCGGGGAGCTGTTTTTT. Translating it yields CASSIGPGPGTGELFF.

This chain links TRBV28 with TRBJ1-5; TRBD1 might be the D (6 bases). V was trimmed by 5 bases and J by 0 bases, leaving 11 bases between them. CDR3 length: 15 amino acids. Germline loops: CDR1 MDHEN, CDR2 SYDVKM. The CDR3 loop is CASSGGTNSNQPQHF. In DNA form, the CDR3 reads TGTGCCAGCAGTGGGGGGACAAATAGCAATCAGCCCCAGCATTTT.

The rearrangement links TRBV5-1 to TRBJ1-1; TRBD1 aligns across 7 bases. The CDR3 is 16 amino acids. J gave up 0 bases and V 0 bases, and 5 bases lay outside the gene matches. Germline values: CDR1 SGHRS, CDR2 YFSETQ. Here the CDR3 reads CASSLGVGGLNTEAFF. Written as DNA, the CDR3 is TGCGCCAGCAGCTTGGGGGTAGGGGGCCTGAACACTGAAGCTTTCTTT.